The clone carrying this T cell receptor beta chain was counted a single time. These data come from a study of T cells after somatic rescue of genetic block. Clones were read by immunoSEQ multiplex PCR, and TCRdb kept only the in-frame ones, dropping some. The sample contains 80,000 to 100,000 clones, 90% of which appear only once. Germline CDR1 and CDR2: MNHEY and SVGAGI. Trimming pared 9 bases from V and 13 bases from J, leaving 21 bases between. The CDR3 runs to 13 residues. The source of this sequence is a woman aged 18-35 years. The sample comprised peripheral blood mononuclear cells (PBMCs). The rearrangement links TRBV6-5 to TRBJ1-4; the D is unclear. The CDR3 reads CASRPEGPSLLFF. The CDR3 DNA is TGTGCCAGTCGACCAGAGGGCCCCTCCTTACTGTTTTTT.